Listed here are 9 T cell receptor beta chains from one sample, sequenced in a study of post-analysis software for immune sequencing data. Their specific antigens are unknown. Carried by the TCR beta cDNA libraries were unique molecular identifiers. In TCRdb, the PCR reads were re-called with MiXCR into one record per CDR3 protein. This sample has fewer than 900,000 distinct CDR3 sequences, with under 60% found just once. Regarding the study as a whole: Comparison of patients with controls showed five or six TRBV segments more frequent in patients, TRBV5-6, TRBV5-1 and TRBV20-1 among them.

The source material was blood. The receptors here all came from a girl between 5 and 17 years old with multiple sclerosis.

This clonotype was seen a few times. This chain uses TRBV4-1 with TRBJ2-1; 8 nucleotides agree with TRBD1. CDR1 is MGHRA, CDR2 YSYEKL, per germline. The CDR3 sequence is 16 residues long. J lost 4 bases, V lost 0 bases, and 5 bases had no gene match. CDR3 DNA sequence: TGCGCCAGCAGCCAAGATGCACAGGGGGTTTACAATGAGCAGTTCTTC. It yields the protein CASSQDAQGVYNEQFF.

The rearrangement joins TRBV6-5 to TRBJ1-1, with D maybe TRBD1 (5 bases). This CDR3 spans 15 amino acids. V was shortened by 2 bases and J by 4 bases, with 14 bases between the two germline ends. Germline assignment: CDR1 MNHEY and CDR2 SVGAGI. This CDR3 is CASSYTQAGSTEAFF. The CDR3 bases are TGTGCCAGCAGTTACACCCAAGCAGGGAGCACTGAAGCTTTCTTT.

This CDR3 is CASSPPARTGTRTSTDTQYF. The CDR3 DNA sequence: TGTGCCAGCAGCCCCCCCGCCCGGACAGGGACCCGAACTAGCACAGATACGCAGTATTTT. This chain connects TRBV7-3 to TRBJ2-3; 8 bases align to TRBD1. V lost 5 bases to trimming and J lost 0 bases; unmatched junction nucleotides: 19. The CDR3 spans 20 residues. The germline gives CDR1 SGHTA, CDR2 FQGTGA.

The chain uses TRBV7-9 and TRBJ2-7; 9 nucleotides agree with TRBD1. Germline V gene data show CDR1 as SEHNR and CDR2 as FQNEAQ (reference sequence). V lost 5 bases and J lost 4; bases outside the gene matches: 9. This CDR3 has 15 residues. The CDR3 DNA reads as TGTGCCAGCAGCCTATCCGGGACAGGGTCGTACGAGCAGTACTTC. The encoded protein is CASSLSGTGSYEQYF.

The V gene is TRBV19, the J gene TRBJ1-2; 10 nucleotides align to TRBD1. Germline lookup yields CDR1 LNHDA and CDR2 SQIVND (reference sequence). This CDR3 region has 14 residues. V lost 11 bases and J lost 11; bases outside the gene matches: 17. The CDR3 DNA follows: TGTGCCGGTACCAATGGGCCGGGACAGGGGACTTACACCTTC. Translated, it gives CAGTNGPGQGTYTF.

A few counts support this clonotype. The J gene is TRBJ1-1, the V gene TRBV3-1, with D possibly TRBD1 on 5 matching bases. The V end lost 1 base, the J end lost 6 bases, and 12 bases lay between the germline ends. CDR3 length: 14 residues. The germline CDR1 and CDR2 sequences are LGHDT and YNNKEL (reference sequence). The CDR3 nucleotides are TGTGCCAGCAGCCAAGGGGGCGGGACCCCTGAAGCTTTCTTT. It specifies CASSQGGGTPEAFF. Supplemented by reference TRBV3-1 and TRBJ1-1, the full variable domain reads DTAVSQTPKYLVTQMGNDKSIKCEQNLGHDTMYWYKQDSKKFLKIMFSYNNKELIINETVPNRFSPKSPDKAHLNLHINSLELGDSAVYFCASSQGGGTPEAFFGQGTRLTVV.

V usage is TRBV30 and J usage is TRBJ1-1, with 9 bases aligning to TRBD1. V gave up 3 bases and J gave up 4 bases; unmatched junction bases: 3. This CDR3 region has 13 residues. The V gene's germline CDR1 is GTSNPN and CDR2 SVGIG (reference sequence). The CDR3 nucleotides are TGTGCCTGGAGGGGACAGGGCGCCACTGAAGCTTTCTTT. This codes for CAWRGQGATEAFF. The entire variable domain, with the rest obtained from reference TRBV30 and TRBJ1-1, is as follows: SQTIHQWPATLVQPVGSPLSLECTVEGTSNPNLYWYRQAAGRGLQLLFYSVGIGQISSEVPQNLSASRPQDRQFILSSKKLLLSDSGFYLCAWRGQGATEAFFGQGTRLTVV.

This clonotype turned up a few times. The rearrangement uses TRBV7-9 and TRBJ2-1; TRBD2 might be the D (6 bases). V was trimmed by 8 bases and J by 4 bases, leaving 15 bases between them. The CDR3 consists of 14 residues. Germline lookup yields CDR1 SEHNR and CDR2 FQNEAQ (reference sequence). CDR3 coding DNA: TGTGCCAGCGGGGAGGCGGGACGGTACAATGAGCAGTTCTTC. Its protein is CASGEAGRYNEQFF. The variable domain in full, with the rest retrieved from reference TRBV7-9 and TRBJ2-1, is DTGVSQNPRHKITKRGQNVTFRCDPISEHNRLYWYRQTLGQGPEFLTYFQNEAQLEKSRLLSDRFSAERPKGSFSTLEIQRTEQGDSAMYLCASGEAGRYNEQFFGPGTRLTVL.

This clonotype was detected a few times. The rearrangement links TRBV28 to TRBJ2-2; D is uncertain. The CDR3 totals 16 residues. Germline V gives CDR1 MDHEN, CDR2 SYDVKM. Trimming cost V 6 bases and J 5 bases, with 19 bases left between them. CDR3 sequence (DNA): TGTGCCAGCAGAAAATATAGCTGGGCGTGGACCGGGGAGCTGTTTTTT. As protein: CASRKYSWAWTGELFF.